This T cell receptor beta chain was retrieved from a study of read filtering for tumor transcriptome and immune sequencing. Findings and caveats of the study: RNA-seq captured clonotypes less deeply and reliably than IR-seq. Sorted CD138-negative bone marrow cells were not purified T cells.

Germline CDR1 and CDR2: LNHDA and SQIVND (reference sequence). Trimming shortened V by 2 bases and J by 4 bases, and 11 bases separated the two germline ends. This CDR3 region has 14 residues. This clonotype was found many times. What it recognizes is unknown. Molecular barcoded adaptors covering alpha/delta and beta/gamma chains were used on about 0.4 ug RNA. TCRdb re-called the reads through MiXCR, storing one row per CDR3 protein. The data show 50,000 to 65,000 distinct CDR3 sequences, roughly 19% seen once. The clonotype comes from a donor at least 40 years old with multiple myeloma. Sample: a population of CD138-negative cells sorted from bone marrow. The chain couples TRBV19 to TRBJ1-2; a possible D gene is TRBD1 (6 bases). The CDR3 nucleotides are TGTGCCAGTAGTATACGGGGGGCGAGCTATGGCTACACCTTC. The encoded protein is CASSIRGASYGYTF.